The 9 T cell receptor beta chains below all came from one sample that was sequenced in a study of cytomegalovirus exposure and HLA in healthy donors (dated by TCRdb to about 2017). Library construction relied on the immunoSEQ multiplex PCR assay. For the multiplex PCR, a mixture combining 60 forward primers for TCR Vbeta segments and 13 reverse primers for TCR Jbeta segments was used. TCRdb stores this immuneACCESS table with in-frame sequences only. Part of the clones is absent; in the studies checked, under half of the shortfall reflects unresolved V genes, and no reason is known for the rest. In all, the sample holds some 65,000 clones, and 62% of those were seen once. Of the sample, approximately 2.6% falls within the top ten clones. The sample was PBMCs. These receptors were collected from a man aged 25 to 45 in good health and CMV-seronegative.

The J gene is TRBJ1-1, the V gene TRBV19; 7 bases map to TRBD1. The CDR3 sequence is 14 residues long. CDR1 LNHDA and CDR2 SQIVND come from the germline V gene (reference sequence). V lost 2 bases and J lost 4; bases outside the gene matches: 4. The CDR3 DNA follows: TGTGCCAGTAGTATAAGGGACAGCCGCACTGAAGCTTTCTTT. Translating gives CASSIRDSRTEAFF.

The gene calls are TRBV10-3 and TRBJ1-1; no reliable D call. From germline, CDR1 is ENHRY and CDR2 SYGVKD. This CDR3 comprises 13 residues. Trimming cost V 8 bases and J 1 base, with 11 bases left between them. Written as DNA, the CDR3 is TGTGCCATCGCCGGACTCTGGAACACTGAAGCTTTCTTT. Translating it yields CAIAGLWNTEAFF.

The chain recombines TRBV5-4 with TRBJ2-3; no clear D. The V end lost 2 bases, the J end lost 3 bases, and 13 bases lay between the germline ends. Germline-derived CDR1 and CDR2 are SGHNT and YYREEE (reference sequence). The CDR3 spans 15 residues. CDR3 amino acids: CASSFFLSTTDTQYF. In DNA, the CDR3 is TGTGCCAGCAGCTTCTTTCTTAGCACGACAGATACGCAGTATTTT.

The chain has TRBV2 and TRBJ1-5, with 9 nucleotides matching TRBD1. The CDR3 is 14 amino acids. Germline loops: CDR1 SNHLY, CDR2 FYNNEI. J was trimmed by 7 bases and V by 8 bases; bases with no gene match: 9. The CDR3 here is CASLGTGRGQPQHF. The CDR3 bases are TGTGCCAGCCTCGGGACAGGGCGCGGCCAGCCCCAGCATTTT.

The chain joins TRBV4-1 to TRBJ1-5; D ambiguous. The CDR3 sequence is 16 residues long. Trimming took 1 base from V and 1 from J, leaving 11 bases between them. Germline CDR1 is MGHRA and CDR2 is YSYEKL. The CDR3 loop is CASSQVTGKSNQPQHF. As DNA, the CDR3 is TGCGCCAGCAGCCAAGTTACGGGGAAAAGCAATCAGCCCCAGCATTTT.

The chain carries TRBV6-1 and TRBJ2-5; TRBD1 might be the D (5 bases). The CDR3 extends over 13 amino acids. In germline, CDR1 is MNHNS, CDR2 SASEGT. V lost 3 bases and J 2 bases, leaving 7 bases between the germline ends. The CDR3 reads CASSDRDQETQYF. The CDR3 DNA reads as TGTGCCAGCAGTGACAGGGATCAAGAGACCCAGTACTTC.

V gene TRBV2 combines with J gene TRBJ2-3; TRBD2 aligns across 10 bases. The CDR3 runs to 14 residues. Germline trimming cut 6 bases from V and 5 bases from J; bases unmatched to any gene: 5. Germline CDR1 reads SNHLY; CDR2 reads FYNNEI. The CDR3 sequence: CASSAERGGDTQYF. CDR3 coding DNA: TGTGCCAGCAGCGCTGAGCGGGGGGGAGATACGCAGTATTTT.

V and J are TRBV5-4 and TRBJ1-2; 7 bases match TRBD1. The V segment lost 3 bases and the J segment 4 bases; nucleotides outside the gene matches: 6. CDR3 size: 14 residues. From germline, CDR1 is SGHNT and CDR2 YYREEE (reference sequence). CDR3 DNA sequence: TGTGCCAGCAGCTCGACAGGGTTAGTCTATGGCTACACCTTC. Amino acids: CASSSTGLVYGYTF.

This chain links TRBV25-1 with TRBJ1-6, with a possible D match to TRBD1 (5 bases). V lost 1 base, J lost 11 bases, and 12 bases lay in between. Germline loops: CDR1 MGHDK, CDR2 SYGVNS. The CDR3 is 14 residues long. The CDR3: CASSESGGSAPLHF. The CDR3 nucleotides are TGTGCCAGCAGTGAATCCGGGGGGTCAGCACCCCTCCACTTT.